The source of this TCR beta chain is a study of brain metastases from non-small cell lung cancer. Study-wide results and limits: Paired brain metastases and primary tumors largely shared TCR repertoires. Brain metastases had lower T-cell infiltration than primary tumors.

This clone was seen only a few times. What it binds is unknown. TCRdb's copy holds only in-frame clones and misses some; the assay was immunoSEQ multiplex PCR. The sample has roughly 8,300 clones, around four fifths seen once. V was trimmed by 2 bases and J by 2 bases, leaving 9 bases between them. From germline, CDR1 is SEHNR and CDR2 FQNEAQ (reference sequence). CDR3 length: 14 residues. The sample was primary lung tumor tissue. The clonotype comes from a donor aged 40 or older with non-small cell lung cancer. The rearrangement uses TRBV7-9 and TRBJ1-1; D is undetermined. CDR3 DNA sequence: TGTGCCAGCAGCTTATTACAGTTAAACACTGAAGCTTTCTTT. Its translation is CASSLLQLNTEAFF.